This is a list of T cell receptor beta chains from one sample in a study of lymphopenia after photon versus proton radiotherapy. Using immunoSEQ multiplex PCR, the repertoire was profiled, and TCRdb retains in-frame clones only, with some absent. Counted here are 65,000 to 70,000 clones, roughly 90% occurring once; the ten biggest clones make up approximately 2.6%. Sample: peripheral blood, taken from a patient treated with photon-based radiotherapy. Source of these receptors: a woman in her seventies with pancreatic cancer. The CDR3 runs from the conserved cysteine through the conserved F or W. A D gene is named only where the DNA matches it firmly. Size tells how often a clone was seen (once, few, many) or the class of an expanded clone, and some rows leave it out.

TRBV6-1	TRBJ1-4	NA	NA	TGTGCCAGCAGTGGCCTTCCCACAGCAACTAATGAAAAACTGTTTTTT	CASSGLPTATNEKLFF
TRBV4-1	TRBJ1-1	NA	NA	TGCGCCAGCAGCCGCGAGTTGAACACTGAAGCTTTCTTT	CASSRELNTEAFF
TRBV5-1	TRBJ1-2	NA	NA	TGCGCCAGCAGCCCCAGGGGATTCAACTATGGCTACACCTTC	CASSPRGFNYGYTF
TRBV7-2	TRBJ2-5	NA	NA	TGTGCCAGCAGCCCGGACAGAGTCCAAGAGACCCAGTACTTC	CASSPDRVQETQYF
TRBV9	TRBJ2-3	TRBD1	NA	TGTGCCAGCAGCGCCTCCGGGACAGGCGGTAGGGATACGCAGTATTTT	CASSASGTGGRDTQYF
TRBV9	TRBJ2-2	NA	NA	TGTGCCAGCAGCGCCTCCCCAACAGGGATTCGGGCCGGGGAGCTGTTTTTT	CASSASPTGIRAGELFF
TRBV28	TRBJ2-1	TRBD1	NA	TGTGCCAGCAGCCTGGGTGAGGTGGCAGGGGGATTTGGGGAGCAGTTCTTC	CASSLGEVAGGFGEQFF
TRBV5-6	TRBJ2-5	NA	NA	TGTGCCAGCAGCTTGGTTGGGGGGAGAGAGACCCAGTACTTC	CASSLVGGRETQYF
TRBV19	TRBJ2-1	NA	NA	TGTGCCAGTAAACCTCTGAGTGGGACGGGTCCTGTTGAGCAGTTCTTC	CASKPLSGTGPVEQFF
TRBV7-3	TRBJ2-3	TRBD2	NA	TGTGCCAGCAGCTTTAAAGGAAGGACTAGCGGGGGCAAGGATACGCAGTATTTT	CASSFKGRTSGGKDTQYF
TRBV6-5	TRBJ1-1	NA	NA	TGTGCCAGCAGTTACTCAGGGGGGGACACTGAAGCTTTCTTT	CASSYSGGDTEAFF
TRBV6-5	TRBJ2-7	NA	NA	TGTGCCAGCAGCGACCCCGGATACGAGCAGTACTTC	CASSDPGYEQYF
TRBV7-6	TRBJ1-5	NA	NA	TGTGCCAGCAGCTTATGGTTTTTTGCGGGCAATCAGCCCCAGCATTTT	CASSLWFFAGNQPQHF
TRBV5-1	TRBJ2-7	NA	NA	TGCGCCAGCAGCTGGGACGGGAGCTCCTACGAGCAGTACTTC	CASSWDGSSYEQYF
TRBV11-2	TRBJ1-4	NA	NA	TGTGCCAGCAGCTTAGATCTTCCCAGGGGAAATGAAAAACTGTTTTTT	CASSLDLPRGNEKLFF
TRBV9	TRBJ2-2	NA	NA	TGTGCCAGCAGCGCTACGGGGCGGTCTAACACCGGGGAGCTGTTTTTT	CASSATGRSNTGELFF
TRBV18	TRBJ2-5	NA	NA	TGTGCCAGCTCACCACAATCCCAAGAGACCCAGTACTTC	CASSPQSQETQYF
TRBV5-1	TRBJ1-1	TRBD1	NA	TGCGCCAGCAGCGCCCCTGGACAGGGGGGATCGAACACTGAAGCTTTCTTT	CASSAPGQGGSNTEAFF
TRBV9	TRBJ2-3	NA	NA	TGTGCCAGTTCGTCAGAATTTGGTTTGGTAGATACGCAGTATTTT	CASSSEFGLVDTQYF
TRBV5-1	TRBJ2-6	NA	NA	TGCGCCAGCAGCTTGGTAGGATCTGGGGCCAACGTCCTGACTTTC	CASSLVGSGANVLTF
TRBV28	TRBJ2-7	TRBD1	NA	TGTGCCAGCAGCAGGGGGCAGGGGGCGGTCGAGCAGTACTTC	CASSRGQGAVEQYF
TRBV7-8	TRBJ1-4	NA	NA	TGTGCCAGCAGCTTAGGGGACACCCATAATGAAAAACTGTTTTTT	CASSLGDTHNEKLFF
TRBV6-5	TRBJ2-5	TRBD1	NA	TGTGCCAGCAGACAAACTTACAGGGGGCGGGAGACCCAGTACTTC	CASRQTYRGRETQYF
TRBV2	TRBJ1-5	NA	NA	TGTGCCAGCAGGCGGGACGATCAGCCCCAGCATTTT	CASRRDDQPQHF
TRBV4-1	TRBJ1-1	NA	NA	TGCGCCAGCAGCCATCCCCCGGCCGAGGCAAAAGCTTTCTTT	CASSHPPAEAKAFF
TRBV5-6	TRBJ2-7	NA	NA	TGTGCCAGCAGCTCTAGAACAGCGGTGTACGAGCAGTACTTC	CASSSRTAVYEQYF
TRBV7-2	TRBJ1-4	NA	NA	TGTGCCAGCAGCTTAGTAGGGGTTAATGAAAAACTGTTTTTT	CASSLVGVNEKLFF
TRBV7-2	TRBJ2-7	TRBD2	NA	TGTGCCAGCAGCTTAGCCCCCCCCATGCCTAGCGGAGCCTACGAGCAGTACTTC	CASSLAPPMPSGAYEQYF
TRBV9	TRBJ2-2	NA	NA	TGTGCCAGCACCGTGGGGGGTTCGAACGCCGGGGAGCTGTTTTTT	CASTVGGSNAGELFF
TRBV5-1	TRBJ2-1	NA	NA	TGCGCCAGCAGCTTGGACAGGGTAGTTTTCGATGAGCAGTTCTTC	CASSLDRVVFDEQFF
TRBV5-4	TRBJ2-3	TRBD2	NA	TGTGCCAGCAGCTTCTATGGCACAGCGGGAGGGTATACGCAGTATTTT	CASSFYGTAGGYTQYF
TRBV28	TRBJ2-7	TRBD2	NA	TGTGCCAGCAGTTTTCAGCGGGAGTCGGGCGAGCAGTACTTC	CASSFQRESGEQYF
TRBV18	TRBJ2-3	NA	once	TGTGCCAGCTCAGAACTGGGCCTTGGGCAGTATTTT	CASSELGLGQYF
TRBV5-4	TRBJ2-3	NA	NA	TGTGCCAGCAGCTTGTCGACGACCACAGATACGCAGTATTTT	CASSLSTTTDTQYF
TRBV19	TRBJ2-3	TRBD1	NA	TGTGCCAGTAGCGACAGGGCCCTTAGCACAGATACGCAGTATTTT	CASSDRALSTDTQYF
TRBV9	TRBJ2-3	NA	NA	TGTGCCAGCAGCGTAGAGGGGCAGGGGCGAGATACGCAGTATTTT	CASSVEGQGRDTQYF
TRBV11-2	TRBJ1-3	NA	NA	TGTGCCAGCAGCTTAGACAGACTCTCTGGAAACACCATATATTTT	CASSLDRLSGNTIYF
TRBV10-3	TRBJ1-5	NA	NA	TGTGCCATCAGTGTCGAATTAAATAGCAATCAGCCCCAGCATTTT	CAISVELNSNQPQHF
TRBV10-3	TRBJ1-1	NA	NA	TGTGCCATCAGTGAGGGGGAAGAGGGAAACACTGAAGCTTTCTTT	CAISEGEEGNTEAFF
TRBV11-2	TRBJ1-1	TRBD1	NA	TGTGCCAGCAGGATATACAGGGGGCAGGGCAACACTGAAGCTTTCTTT	CASRIYRGQGNTEAFF
TRBV23-1	TRBJ2-7	NA	NA	TGCGCCAGCAGACCTCTAGCCCCACCTTCCTACGAGCAGTACTTC	CASRPLAPPSYEQYF
TRBV15	TRBJ2-1	TRBD1	NA	TGTGCCACCAGCCCTCGGGACAGGGGTAATAATGAGCAGTTCTTC	CATSPRDRGNNEQFF
TRBV4-1	TRBJ2-1	NA	NA	TGCGCCAGCAGCCAAGCCCCGCGCAGGGACGGGGAGAATGAGCAGTTCTTC	CASSQAPRRDGENEQFF
TRBV4-3	TRBJ2-7	TRBD2	NA	TGCGCCAGCAGCCAAAACCTAGCGGGAGCAAACGAGCAGTACTTC	CASSQNLAGANEQYF
TRBV7-2	TRBJ2-1	NA	NA	TGTGCCAGCAGCTATATCAATGAGCAGTTCTTC	CASSYINEQFF
TRBV2	TRBJ2-7	NA	NA	TGTGCCAGCAGTCTTGAGTTTTACGAGCAGTACTTC	CASSLEFYEQYF
TRBV9	TRBJ1-6	NA	NA	TGTGCCAGCAGCGTAGACCCCTCTGGGTTGGGGAATTCACCCCTCCACTTT	CASSVDPSGLGNSPLHF
TRBV19	TRBJ2-1	NA	NA	TGTGCCAGTAGTATAAAGGGGGCGGGAGCGTCCTACAATGAGCAGTTCTTC	CASSIKGAGASYNEQFF
TRBV5-1	TRBJ2-1	NA	NA	TGCGCCAGCAGCCCGCGGACTGGGGGTAGTAACAATGAGCAGTTCTTC	CASSPRTGGSNNEQFF
TRBV10-3	TRBJ1-2	NA	NA	TGTGCCATCAGCCAGACGGCGGCTAACTATGGCTACACCTTC	CAISQTAANYGYTF
TRBV28	TRBJ2-7	TRBD2	NA	TGTGCCAGCAGTCCAAGGAGGCTAGCGGGAGGGCCTTGGGGATCCGAGCAGTACTTC	CASSPRRLAGGPWGSEQYF